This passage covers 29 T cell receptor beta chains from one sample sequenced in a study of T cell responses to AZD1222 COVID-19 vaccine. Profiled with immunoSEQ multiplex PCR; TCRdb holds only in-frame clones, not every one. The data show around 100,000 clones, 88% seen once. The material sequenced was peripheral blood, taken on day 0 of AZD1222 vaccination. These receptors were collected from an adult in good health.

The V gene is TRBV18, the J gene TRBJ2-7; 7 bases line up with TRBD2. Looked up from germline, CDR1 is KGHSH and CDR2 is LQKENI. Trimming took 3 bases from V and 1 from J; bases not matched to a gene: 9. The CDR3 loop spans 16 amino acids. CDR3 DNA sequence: TGTGCCAGCTCACCCCGTGGGGGGGTGACATCCTACGAGCAGTACTTC. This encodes CASSPRGGVTSYEQYF.

The CDR3 bases are TGTGCCAGCAGTTTACTGAACACTGAAGCTTTCTTT. Amino acid sequence: CASSLLNTEAFF. The chain has TRBV12-3 or TRBV12-4 and TRBJ1-1; D is unclear. Trimming removed 2 bases from V and 0 bases from J, with 1 base in between. CDR3 length equals 12 residues.

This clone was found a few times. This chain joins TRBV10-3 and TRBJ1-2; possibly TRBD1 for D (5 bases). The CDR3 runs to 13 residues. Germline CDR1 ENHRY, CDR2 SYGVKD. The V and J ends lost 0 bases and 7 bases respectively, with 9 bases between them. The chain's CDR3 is CAISESAGLGYTF. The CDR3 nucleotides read TGTGCCATCAGTGAGTCGGCAGGGCTTGGCTACACCTTC.

CDR3 bases: TGTGCCAGCTCACCACCGTCTGTACAGGGAGGCTATGGCTACACCTTC. The encoded protein is CASSPPSVQGGYGYTF. The chain is built from TRBV18 and TRBJ1-2; a possible D gene is TRBD1 (6 bases). The CDR3 runs to 16 residues. V lost 0 bases to trimming and J lost 4 bases, with 15 bases between them. Germline V gene data show CDR1 as KGHSH and CDR2 as LQKENI.

CDR3 DNA sequence: TGTGCCAGCACTCCGGGACAGAGCTCTGGAAACACCATATATTTT. Its translation is CASTPGQSSGNTIYF. This sequence joins TRBV6-5 and TRBJ1-3; 7 bases are shared with TRBD1. This CDR3 region has 15 residues. The V segment lost 7 bases and the J segment 0 bases; nucleotides outside the gene matches: 6. The germline gives CDR1 MNHEY, CDR2 SVGAGI.

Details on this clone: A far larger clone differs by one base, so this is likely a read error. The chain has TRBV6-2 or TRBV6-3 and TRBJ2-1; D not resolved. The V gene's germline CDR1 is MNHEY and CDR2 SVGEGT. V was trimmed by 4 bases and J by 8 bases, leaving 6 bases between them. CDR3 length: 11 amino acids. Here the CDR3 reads CASSFRDEQFF. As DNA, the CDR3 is TGTGCCAGCAGTTTTAGGGATGAGCAGTTCTTC.

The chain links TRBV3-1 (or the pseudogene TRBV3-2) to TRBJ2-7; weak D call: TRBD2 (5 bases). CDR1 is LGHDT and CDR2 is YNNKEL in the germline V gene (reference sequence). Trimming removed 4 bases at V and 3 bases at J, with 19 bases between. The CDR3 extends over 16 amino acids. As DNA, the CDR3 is TGTGCCAGCAGCCCGCTGTCGGGGAATCGAAACTACGAGCAGTACTTC. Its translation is CASSPLSGNRNYEQYF.

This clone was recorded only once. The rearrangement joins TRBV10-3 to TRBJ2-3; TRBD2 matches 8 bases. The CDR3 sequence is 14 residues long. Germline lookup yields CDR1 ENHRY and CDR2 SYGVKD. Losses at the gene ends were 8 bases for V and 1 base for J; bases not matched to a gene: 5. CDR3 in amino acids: CAIWTGGGTDTQYF. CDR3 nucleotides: TGTGCCATCTGGACGGGAGGGGGCACAGATACGCAGTATTTT.

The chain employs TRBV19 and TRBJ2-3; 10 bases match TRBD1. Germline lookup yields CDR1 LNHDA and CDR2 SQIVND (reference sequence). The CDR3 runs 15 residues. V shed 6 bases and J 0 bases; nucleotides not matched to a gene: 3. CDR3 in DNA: TGTGCCAGTAGCCGGACAGGGGGTAGCACAGATACGCAGTATTTT. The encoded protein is CASSRTGGSTDTQYF.

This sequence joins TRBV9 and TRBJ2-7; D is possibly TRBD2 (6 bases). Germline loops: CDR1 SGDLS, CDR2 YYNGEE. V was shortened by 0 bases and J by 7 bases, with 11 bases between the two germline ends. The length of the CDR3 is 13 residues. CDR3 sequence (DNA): TGTGCCAGCAGCGTAGACCCTAGCGTAGAGCAGTACTTC. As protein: CASSVDPSVEQYF.

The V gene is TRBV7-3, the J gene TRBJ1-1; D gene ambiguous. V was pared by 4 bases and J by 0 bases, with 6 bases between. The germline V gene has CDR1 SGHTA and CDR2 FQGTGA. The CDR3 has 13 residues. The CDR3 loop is CASSSIMNTEAFF. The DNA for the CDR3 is TGTGCCAGCAGCTCCATCATGAACACTGAAGCTTTCTTT.

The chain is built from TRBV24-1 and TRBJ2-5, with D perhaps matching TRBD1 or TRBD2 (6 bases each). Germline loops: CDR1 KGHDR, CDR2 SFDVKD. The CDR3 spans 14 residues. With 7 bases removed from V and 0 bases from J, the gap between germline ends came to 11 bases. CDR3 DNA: TGTGCCACCAGGGGGGGCGGAGACCAAGAGACCCAGTACTTC. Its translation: CATRGGGDQETQYF.

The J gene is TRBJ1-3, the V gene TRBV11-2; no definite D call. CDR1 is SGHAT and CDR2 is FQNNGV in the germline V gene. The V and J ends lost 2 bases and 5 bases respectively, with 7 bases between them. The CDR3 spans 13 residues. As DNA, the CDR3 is TGTGCCAGCAGCTTACAATGGAGAAACACCATATATTTT. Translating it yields CASSLQWRNTIYF.

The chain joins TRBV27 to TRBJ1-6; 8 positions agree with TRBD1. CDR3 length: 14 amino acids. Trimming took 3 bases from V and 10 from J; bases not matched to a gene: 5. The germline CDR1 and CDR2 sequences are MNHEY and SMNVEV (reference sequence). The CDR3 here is CASSFGRGQSPLHF. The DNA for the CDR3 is TGTGCCAGCAGTTTTGGCAGGGGGCAATCACCCCTCCACTTT.

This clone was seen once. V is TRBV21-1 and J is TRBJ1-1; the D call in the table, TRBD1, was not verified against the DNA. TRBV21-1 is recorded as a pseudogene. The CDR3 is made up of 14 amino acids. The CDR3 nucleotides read TGTGCCAGCAGCACACGGGACAGGGGTACTGAAGCTTTCTTT. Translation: CASSTRDRGTEAFF.

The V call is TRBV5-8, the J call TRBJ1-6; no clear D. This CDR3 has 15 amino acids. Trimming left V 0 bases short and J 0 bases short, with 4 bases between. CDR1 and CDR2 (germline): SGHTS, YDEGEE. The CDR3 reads CASSLGGSYNSPLHF. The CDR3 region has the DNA TGTGCCAGCAGCTTGGGGGGCTCCTATAATTCACCCCTCCACTTT.

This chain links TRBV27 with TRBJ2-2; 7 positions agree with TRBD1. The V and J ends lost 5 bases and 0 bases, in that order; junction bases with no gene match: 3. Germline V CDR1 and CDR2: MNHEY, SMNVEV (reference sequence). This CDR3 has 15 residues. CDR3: CASSLGTANTGELFF. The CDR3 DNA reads TGTGCCAGCAGTCTCGGGACAGCGAACACCGGGGAGCTGTTTTTT.

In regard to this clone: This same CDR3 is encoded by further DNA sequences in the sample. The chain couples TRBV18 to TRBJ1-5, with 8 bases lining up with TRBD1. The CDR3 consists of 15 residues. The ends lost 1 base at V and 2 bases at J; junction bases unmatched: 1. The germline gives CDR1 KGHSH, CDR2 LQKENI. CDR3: CASSPQGQGNQPQHF. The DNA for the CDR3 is TGTGCCAGCTCACCACAGGGACAGGGCAATCAGCCCCAGCATTTT.

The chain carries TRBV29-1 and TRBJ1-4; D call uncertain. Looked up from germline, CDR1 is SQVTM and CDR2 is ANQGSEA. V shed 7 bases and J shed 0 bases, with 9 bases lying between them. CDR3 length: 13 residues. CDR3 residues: CSANIATNEKLFF. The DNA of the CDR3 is TGCAGCGCCAACATTGCAACTAATGAAAAACTGTTTTTT.

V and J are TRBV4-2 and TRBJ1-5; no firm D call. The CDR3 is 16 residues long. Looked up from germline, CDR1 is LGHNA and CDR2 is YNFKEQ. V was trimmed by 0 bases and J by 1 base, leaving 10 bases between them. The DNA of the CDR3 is TGTGCCAGCAGCCAAGATGAGGTATCGAGCAATCAGCCCCAGCATTTT. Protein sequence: CASSQDEVSSNQPQHF.

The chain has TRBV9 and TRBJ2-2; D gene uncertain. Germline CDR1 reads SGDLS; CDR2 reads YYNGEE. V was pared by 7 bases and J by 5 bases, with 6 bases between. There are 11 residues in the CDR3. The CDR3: CASSWTGELFF. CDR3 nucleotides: TGTGCCAGCTCGTGGACCGGGGAGCTGTTTTTT. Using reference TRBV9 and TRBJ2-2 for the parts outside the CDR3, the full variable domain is DSGVTQTPKHLITATGQRVTLRCSPRSGDLSVYWYQQSLDQGLQFLIQYYNGEERAKGNILERFSAQQFPDLHSELNLSSLELGDSALYFCASSWTGELFFGEGSRLTVL.

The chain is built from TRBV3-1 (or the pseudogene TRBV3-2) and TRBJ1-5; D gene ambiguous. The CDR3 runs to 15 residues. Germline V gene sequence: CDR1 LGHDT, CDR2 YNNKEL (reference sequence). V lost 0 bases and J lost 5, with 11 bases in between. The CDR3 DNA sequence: TGTGCCAGCAGCCAAGAGAGTGGACTCGATCAGCCCCAGCATTTT. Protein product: CASSQESGLDQPQHF.

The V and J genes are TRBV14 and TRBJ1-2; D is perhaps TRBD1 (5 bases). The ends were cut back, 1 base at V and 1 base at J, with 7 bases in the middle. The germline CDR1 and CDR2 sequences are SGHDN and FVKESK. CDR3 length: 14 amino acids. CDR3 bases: TGTGCCAGCAGCCAAGTGGGGGTTAACTATGGCTACACCTTC. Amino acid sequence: CASSQVGVNYGYTF.

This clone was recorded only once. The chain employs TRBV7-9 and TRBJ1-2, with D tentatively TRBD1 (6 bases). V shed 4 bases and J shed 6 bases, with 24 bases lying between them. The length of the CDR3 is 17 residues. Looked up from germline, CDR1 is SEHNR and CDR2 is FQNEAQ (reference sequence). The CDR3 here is CASSSLSQGSLRNGYTF. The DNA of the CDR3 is TGTGCCAGCAGCTCCCTGTCGCAGGGGTCTCTGCGTAATGGCTACACCTTC.

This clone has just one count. CDR3 coding DNA: TGTGCCAGTAACACACCGGGTAATGAAAAACTGTTTTTT. Protein sequence: CASNTPGNEKLFF. The rearrangement uses TRBV28 and TRBJ1-4; D not resolved. V was clipped by 9 bases and J by 4 bases, with 12 bases between them. This CDR3 is 13 amino acids long. The germline gives CDR1 MDHEN, CDR2 SYDVKM.

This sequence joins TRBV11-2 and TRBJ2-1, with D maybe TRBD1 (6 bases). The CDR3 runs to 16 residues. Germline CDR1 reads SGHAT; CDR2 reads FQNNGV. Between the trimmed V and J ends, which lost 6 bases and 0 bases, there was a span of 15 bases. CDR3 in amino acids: CASSLFGQISYNEQFF. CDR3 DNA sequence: TGTGCCAGCAGTTTATTTGGACAGATCTCCTACAATGAGCAGTTCTTC.

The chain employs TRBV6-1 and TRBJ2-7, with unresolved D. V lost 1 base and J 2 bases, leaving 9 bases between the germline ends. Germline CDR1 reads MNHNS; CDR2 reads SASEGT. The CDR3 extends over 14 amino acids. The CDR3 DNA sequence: TGTGCCAGCAGTGAAGTCTCGGACGCCTACGAGCAGTACTTC. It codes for CASSEVSDAYEQYF.

Written as DNA, the CDR3 is TGTGCCAGCAGTTCTTACAGGGGGAACACTGAAGCTTTCTTT. Translation gives CASSSYRGNTEAFF. The V and J genes are TRBV6-2 or TRBV6-3 and TRBJ1-1; 7 bases fit TRBD1. The germline V gene has CDR1 MNHEY and CDR2 SVGEGT. This CDR3 is 14 amino acids long. Trimming at V came to 4 bases and at J to 1 base, leaving 3 bases not matched to a gene.

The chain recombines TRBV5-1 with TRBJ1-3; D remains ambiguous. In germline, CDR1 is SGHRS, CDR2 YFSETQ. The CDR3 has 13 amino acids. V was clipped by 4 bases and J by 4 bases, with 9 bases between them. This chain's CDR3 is CASSANIGNTIYF. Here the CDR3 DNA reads TGCGCCAGCAGCGCAAACATCGGAAACACCATATATTTT.